The subject of this entry is one T cell receptor (beta chain). This sample was taken from a study of PD-L1 blockade in urothelial cancer. Patients had urothelial carcinoma that was locally advanced or metastatic. Germline lookup yields CDR1 SGHRS and CDR2 YFSETQ. V shed 0 bases and J shed 1 base, with 8 bases lying between them. This CDR3 is built from 14 residues. The assay was immunoSEQ multiplex PCR, and TCRdb's table has in-frame clones only and misses some. This sample carries about 88,000 clones, approximately 91% of them seen once, and the ten largest clones take around a tenth. The TCR sequence derives from a man in his fifties or sixties with urothelial cancer. V gene TRBV5-1 combines with J gene TRBJ2-7; D gene ambiguous. The sequenced sample was PBMCs, obtained around atezolizumab (anti-PD-L1) treatment. CDR3 in amino acids: CASSLAQDSYEQYF. DNA of the CDR3: TGCGCCAGCAGCTTGGCTCAGGATTCCTACGAGCAGTACTTC.